This TCR beta chain derives from a study of cytomegalovirus exposure and HLA in healthy donors. As for the study in general: The approximately 130 validation repertoires matched the 650 to 850 first-cohort repertoires in platform, a later analysis reported. Whole-study results and caveats: Most TCR sequences were seen very rarely across donors, but some public TCRs occurred in many. Cytomegalovirus-associated status was assigned to about 160 TCR beta chains. Using the classifier, cytomegalovirus status was reportedly diagnosed with high specificity and sensitivity.

There are 18 residues in the CDR3. The J segment lost 3 bases and the V segment lost 0 bases, leaving 14 bases of the junction unmatched. Looked up from germline, CDR1 is SGHRS and CDR2 is YFSETQ. The protocol was immunoSEQ multiplex PCR, while the TCRdb copy is restricted to in-frame clones and leaves out a portion. The sample records 130,000 to 150,000 clones, 70% to 90% being singletons. As regards this clone: The antigen is unknown.

The receptor was derived from a man aged 18 to 30 in good health and CMV-seronegative. The sequenced sample consisted of PBMCs. The chain is built from TRBV5-1 and TRBJ1-2; 7 nucleotides match TRBD1. CDR3 region: CASSLGSGGNYLDYGYTF. The CDR3, as DNA: TGCGCCAGCAGCTTGGGATCAGGGGGAAACTATCTCGACTATGGCTACACCTTC.